The T cell receptor (beta chain) described here comes from a study of T cells of healthy individuals (dated by TCRdb to 2016 to 2019). There are a few counts of this clonotype. Its antigen is unknown. Base qualities are not at hand, and no much larger clone is one base apart. Library preparation employed 5' RACE. Sequencing used an Illumina MiSeq. The public reads were reanalyzed by TCRdb: fastp trimming at Q25, MiXCR alignment, in-frame beta chains only. For every CDR3 protein sequence, its rows merge into one entry that carries the most common genes and DNA. The sample includes over 95,000 distinct CDR3 sequences, with 17% observed a single time. The ten largest clones capture over 5% of the sample. The TCR comes from a human donor in good health.

The bases read TGTGCCAGCAGTGAAGGGCTAGCGGGGACCTTCTACGAGCAGTACTTC. Translation gives CASSEGLAGTFYEQYF. In this chain, TRBV6-1 is recombined with TRBJ2-7; 9 central nucleotides agree with TRBD2. Trimming takes 1 base off V and 3 bases off J; junction bases not matched to a gene: 7. The germline V gene provides CDR1 MNHNS and CDR2 SASEGT. From its cysteine to its phenylalanine, the CDR3 spans 16 amino acids. Just the 48-base CDR3 DNA is kept, in frame starting at base 1.